A single TCR beta chain is shown here with its context. This clonotype was seen ten or more times. The specificity of this receptor is unknown. Per-base qualities were not stored, and no clone one base away is much larger. This sample stems from a study of regulatory T cells in long-lasting Graves disease listed by TCRdb under 2021. Context from the whole study: Antithyroid drugs had been taken for less than 3 months by newly diagnosed Graves' disease patients. Patients with persistent Graves' disease were compared with patients with newly diagnosed Graves' disease using TCR sequencing and RNA sequencing of peripheral blood. The study took place in China and was registered as a clinical trial. A total of 35 or so samples were covered by TCR sequencing, comprising some 13 persistent and 20 newly diagnosed Graves' disease patients. The paper as a whole reports these results and caveats: A larger number of public clonotypes was shared among persistent patients (2,741) than among newly diagnosed patients (about 990). The small sample size was acknowledged by the authors as a limitation that may reduce accuracy. The study examined only peripheral blood because the primary lesion, thyroid tissue, could not be accessed. Sequencing and analysis were restricted to the TCR beta chain. Preferential use of TRBV28, TRBJ1-2 and TRBJ2-5 was observed in persistent disease, whereas TRBV20-1 and TRBJ2-1 were favored in newly diagnosed disease. Compared with newly diagnosed patients, patients with persistent Graves' disease had lower TCR Shannon entropy and fewer highly expanded clones, which suggests clonal expansion.

In light of the paper, this sample's time point label describes: newly diagnosed GD, antithyroid drugs for less than 3 months. For both TCR sequencing and RNA sequencing, RNA was extracted from PBMCs using TRIzol. The diagnosis of Graves' disease followed American Thyroid Association guidelines. Patients for the study were recruited at an endocrinology department in Xi'an, China. From each patient, nine milliliters of peripheral blood was collected into an EDTA anticoagulant tube. Ficoll Paque Plus density gradient separation was used to isolate PBMCs, and no further T cell sorting was done. An Agilent 2100 Bioanalyzer and agarose gel were used to check RNA quality, and a NanoDrop 2000 was used to measure RNA concentration. Receptor amplification or capture employed multiplex PCR. The data were produced on an Illumina HiSeq 4000. TCR beta libraries were built with iRepertoire HTBI primers and Arm-PCR amplification of CDR3 regions. Before sequencing, the PCR products went through gel purification. Per the authors' processing: Across samples, some 62 TRBV and roughly 15 TRBJ segments were identified and used for gene usage analysis of CDR3 amino acid clonotypes. COPE and FqMerger were used to merge filtered high-quality paired reads into contigs. BLAST was used to align contigs to the IMGT TRBV, TRBD and TRBJ reference genes, and CDR3 was defined following IMGT. Clonotypes above 0.1% frequency were classified as highly expanded clones. Repertoire diversity was measured by Shannon entropy, and V-J evenness by the Gini coefficient. Clonotypes shared by more than one individual were considered public. Starting from the raw public reads, TCRdb applied fastp trimming at Q25, assembled clones with MiXCR and retained in-frame beta chains. Rows are combined by CDR3 protein, so each entry shows the most common genes and DNA. The V and J calls, along with clone size, are taken from TCRdb and not from the paper's own processing. The sample table contains about 520,000 distinct CDR3 sequences; only one count was recorded for 12% of them. Approximately 9.6% of the sample lies in the top ten.

CDR1 and CDR2 are read off the germline V gene as ENHRY and SYGVKD. Clipping removes 6 bases from V and 5 bases from J, with 10 as the unmatched junction base count. The CDR3 has 15 amino acids, counting the end cysteine and phenylalanine. The sequence is cut down to CDR3 DNA, 45 bases in frame from base 1. This sample was shared with a second study, whose subject was T cells in Graves' hyperthyroidism and ophthalmopathy. Per the second study: Stable Graves' hyperthyroidism was defined as no progression to ophthalmopathy during 18 months of follow-up. Hyperthyroidism patients were aged 18 to 65 years and newly diagnosed, with disease duration of less than 2 months. Any patient with an uncontrolled infection, another autoimmune disease, pregnancy or lactation was excluded. Diagnoses were based on clinical symptoms, serum thyroxine and TRAb, thyroid ultrasound and orbital computed tomography. The first round of RT-PCR for the TCR CDR3 was performed with the HTBI primer set and the Qiagen OneStep RT-PCR kit. Most expanded thyroid clonotypes (frequency above 0.001) were also detected in blood, suggesting blood repertoires may reflect thyroid immune responses. A model built on a 13 V-J signature distinguished ophthalmopathy from stable hyperthyroidism, reaching around 88% sensitivity and 81.08% specificity in cross-validation and 80%/75% in testing. In validation, the model predicted progression to ophthalmopathy a median of about 6.8 months before onset, with approximately 68% sensitivity and just under 75% specificity. A discovery cohort of about 95 patients, 43 with Graves' ophthalmopathy and approximately 60 with stable Graves' hyperthyroidism, was used to find distinguishing TCR V-J signatures. Prospective prediction of ophthalmopathy was tested in an independent validation cohort consisting of 18 hyperthyroidism patients and over 15 patients who later progressed to ophthalmopathy. The 100 or so discovery patients were randomly split 7:3 into training and test sets. In six Graves' hyperthyroidism patients, the study also compared T-cell repertoires from thyroid tissue with T-cell repertoires from blood. After sampling, hyperthyroidism patients received methimazole starting at 30 mg daily, and ophthalmopathy patients received high-dose intravenous methylprednisolone. A second multiplex PCR round built the libraries, followed by size selection and purification. Paired-end sequencing of the libraries was performed with 100 bp reads on an Illumina HiSeq2000. SOAPnuke was used to process the raw data, with reads discarded if the reads contained adapters or uncalled bases, had a mean Phred below 15, or lacked an exact constant-primer or identifier match. High-quality paired reads were merged using COPE v1.2.5, and each unique nucleotide sequence was defined as a clonotype. MiTCR v1.1 was used to align clonotypes to the IMGT TRBV, TRBD and TRBJ reference segments. Analysis was restricted to V-J combinations with a frequency above 0.0001, which covered 99% to 99.2% of repertoires. The TCS score was defined as the ratio of F50 (clonal expansion) to E x V (chaos), calculated using BLOSUM62-based TCRdist between CDR3 peptides within each V-J. Welch's t-statistics and random forest reduced 500 to 550 V-J features to roughly 13, which were used in a naive Bayes classifier (R e1071). Sample size was not statistically predetermined, and investigators were not blinded to group allocation. The paper describes TCR Vbeta CDR3 sequencing of 130 to 150 peripheral blood samples, made up of 43 ophthalmopathy patients, roughly 72 hyperthyroidism patients and roughly 17 progressor patients.

Source: peripheral blood mononuclear cells (PBMCs), taken at new diagnosis, from a patient treated with antithyroid drugs. This sequence was found in a woman aged 25 to 39 with Graves disease. Donor details come from another sample of the same person, matched by shared clones. The chain joins TRBV10-3 to TRBJ2-5, and TRBD1 aligns with 9 junction nucleotides. The nucleotide sequence reads as follows: TGTGCCATCAGGCCGGGACAGGGTTTGTACGAGACCCAGTACTTC. It translates to CAIRPGQGLYETQYF.